Presented here are 8 T cell receptor beta chains from one specimen sequenced in a study of blood T cell repertoires in COVID-19. Clones were read by immunoSEQ multiplex PCR, and TCRdb kept only the in-frame ones, dropping some. The table lists roughly 28,000 clones, roughly nine tenths of them singletons. Source material: peripheral blood. Source of these receptors: a human donor with acute or convalescent COVID-19. The donor label of this sample is uncertain.

J is TRBJ2-1 and V is TRBV4-1, with TRBD2 matching over 9 bases. Germline trimming cut 1 base from V and 4 bases from J; bases unmatched to any gene: 5. Germline V lookup: CDR1 MGHRA, CDR2 YSYEKL. CDR3 length: 16 amino acids. The CDR3 protein is CASSQGLSGSYNEQFF. DNA of the CDR3: TGCGCCAGCAGCCAAGGCCTTAGCGGGAGTTACAATGAGCAGTTCTTC.

This chain's CDR3 is CASSPQGAGGTDTQYF. The DNA of the CDR3 is TGCGCCAGCAGCCCCCAAGGGGCGGGAGGGACAGATACGCAGTATTTT. The V and J genes are TRBV5-1 and TRBJ2-3, with 9 nucleotides matching TRBD2. This CDR3 has 16 residues. Per the germline V gene, CDR1 is SGHRS and CDR2 is YFSETQ. The ends lost 4 bases at V and 3 bases at J; junction bases unmatched: 9.

This chain joins TRBV5-1 and TRBJ2-1; TRBD2 aligns across 8 bases. This CDR3 has 17 amino acids. Germline V gene lookup returns CDR1 SGHRS and CDR2 YFSETQ. Trimming removed 5 bases from V and 5 bases from J; junction bases left unmatched: 15. CDR3 in amino acids: CASSLGLRSGGDNEQFF. CDR3 in DNA: TGCGCCAGCAGTCTGGGTCTTAGGAGCGGGGGAGACAATGAGCAGTTCTTC.

This clone occurred a few times. The V call is TRBV4-3, the J call TRBJ1-1; TRBD1 is a possible D gene (6 bases). V lost 3 bases, J lost 2 bases, and 13 bases lay in between. CDR3 size: 15 residues. Germline V CDR1 and CDR2: LGHNA, YSLEER. For the CDR3, the DNA is TGCGCCAGCAGCCAGAACGCAGGGGACAACACTGAAGCTTTCTTT. This gives the protein CASSQNAGDNTEAFF.

This clone was seen only once. J is TRBJ2-2 and V is TRBV4-3; maybe TRBD2 (5 bases). From germline, CDR1 is LGHNA and CDR2 YSLEER. The CDR3 covers 16 residues. V was clipped by 0 bases and J by 4 bases, with 12 bases between them. The CDR3 bases are TGCGCCAGCAGCCAAGATTGGAGCGGAATCACCGGGGAGCTGTTTTTT. Translated: CASSQDWSGITGELFF.

This chain links TRBV10-2 with TRBJ2-7; 10 bases are shared with TRBD1. This CDR3 has 16 amino acids. Germline CDR1 is WSHSY and CDR2 is SAAADI. V lost 2 bases to trimming and J lost 2 bases; unmatched junction nucleotides: 6. CDR3 in amino acids: CASSERLGQGTYEQYF. CDR3 DNA: TGCGCCAGCAGTGAGCGCCTGGGACAGGGGACCTACGAGCAGTACTTC.

The rearrangement links TRBV10-3 to TRBJ1-1; tentatively, D is TRBD1 (5 bases). The V and J ends lost 3 bases and 5 bases respectively, with 10 bases between them. Germline V gives CDR1 ENHRY, CDR2 SYGVKD. The CDR3 contains 13 residues. CDR3 coding DNA: TGTGCCATCAGTGATGACCGGGGGACTGAAGCTTTCTTT. Translated, it gives CAISDDRGTEAFF.

This chain connects TRBV10-3 to TRBJ2-1; no clear D gene. Trimming shortened V by 1 base and J by 7 bases, and 11 bases separated the two germline ends. The CDR3 totals 14 residues. Germline assignment: CDR1 ENHRY and CDR2 SYGVKD. CDR3 DNA: TGTGCCATCAGTGAGTTCTCGTCCGGGAATGAGCAGTTCTTC. It translates to CAISEFSSGNEQFF.